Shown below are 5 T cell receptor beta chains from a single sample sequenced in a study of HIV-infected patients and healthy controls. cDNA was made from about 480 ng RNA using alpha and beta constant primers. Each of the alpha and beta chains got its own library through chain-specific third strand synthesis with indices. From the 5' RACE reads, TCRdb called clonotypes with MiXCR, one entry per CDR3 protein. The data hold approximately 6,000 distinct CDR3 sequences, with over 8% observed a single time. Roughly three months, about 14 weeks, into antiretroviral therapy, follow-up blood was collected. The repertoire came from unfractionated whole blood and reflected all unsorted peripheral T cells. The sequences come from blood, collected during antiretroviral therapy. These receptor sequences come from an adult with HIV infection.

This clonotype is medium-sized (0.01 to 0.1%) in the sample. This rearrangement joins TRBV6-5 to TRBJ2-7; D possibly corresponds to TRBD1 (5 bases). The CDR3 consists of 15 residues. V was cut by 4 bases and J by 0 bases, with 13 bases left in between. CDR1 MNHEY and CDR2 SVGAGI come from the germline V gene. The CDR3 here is CASSLDTSSSYEQYF. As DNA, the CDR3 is TGTGCCAGCAGTTTGGACACTTCGAGCTCCTACGAGCAGTACTTC.

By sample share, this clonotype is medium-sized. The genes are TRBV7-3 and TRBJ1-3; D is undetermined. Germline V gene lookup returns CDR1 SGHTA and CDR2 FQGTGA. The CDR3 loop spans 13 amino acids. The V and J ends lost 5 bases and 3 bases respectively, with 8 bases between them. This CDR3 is CASSPTRGNTIYF. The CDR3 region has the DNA TGTGCCAGCAGCCCGACACGTGGAAACACCATATATTTT.

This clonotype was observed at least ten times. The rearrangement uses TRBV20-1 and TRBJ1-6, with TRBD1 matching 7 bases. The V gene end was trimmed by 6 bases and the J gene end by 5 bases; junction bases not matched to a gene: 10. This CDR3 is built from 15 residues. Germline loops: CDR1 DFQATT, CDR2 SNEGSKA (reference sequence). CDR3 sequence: CSAPPTGKHNSPLHF. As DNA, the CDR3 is TGCAGTGCCCCCCCGACAGGGAAACATAATTCACCCCTCCACTTT.

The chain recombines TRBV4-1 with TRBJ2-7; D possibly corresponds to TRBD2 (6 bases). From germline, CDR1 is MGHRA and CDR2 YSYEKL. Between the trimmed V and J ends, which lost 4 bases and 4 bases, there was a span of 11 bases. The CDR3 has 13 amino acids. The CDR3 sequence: CASSPGRYYEQYF. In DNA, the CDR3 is TGCGCCAGCAGCCCTGGGAGGTATTACGAGCAGTACTTC.

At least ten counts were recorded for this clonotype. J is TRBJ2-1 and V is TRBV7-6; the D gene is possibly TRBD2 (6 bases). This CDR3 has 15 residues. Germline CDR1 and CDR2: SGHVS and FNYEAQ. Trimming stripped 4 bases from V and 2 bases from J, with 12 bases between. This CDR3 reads CASSWDLNTYNEQFF. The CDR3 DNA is TGTGCCAGCAGCTGGGACTTAAATACCTACAATGAGCAGTTCTTC.